These 17 T cell receptor beta chains were sequenced from one sample in a study of cytomegalovirus exposure and HLA in healthy donors. PCR used 60 Vbeta primers and 13 Jbeta primers. Assay: immunoSEQ multiplex PCR; the TCRdb copy retains only in-frame clones and omits some. This table holds about 50,000 clones, roughly 80% found once. Sequencing used PBMCs. Source of these receptors: a woman between 40 and 55 years old in good health and CMV-seropositive.

Details on this clone: This sample also contains other DNA sequences that code for the same CDR3. The chain combines TRBV28 with TRBJ1-4; D is possibly TRBD1 (6 bases). Trimming stripped 4 bases from V and 8 bases from J, with 8 bases between. The germline V gene has CDR1 MDHEN and CDR2 SYDVKM. CDR3 length: 12 amino acids. CDR3: CASSSQGEKLFF. CDR3 nucleotides: TGTGCCAGCAGTTCCCAGGGGGAAAAACTGTTTTTT. The entire variable domain, with the rest obtained from reference TRBV28 and TRBJ1-4, is as follows: DVKVTQSSRYLVKRTGEKVFLECVQDMDHENMFWYRQDPGLGLRLIYFSYDVKMKEKGDIPEGYSVSREKKERFSLILESASTNQTSMYLCASSSQGEKLFFGSGTQLSVL.

J is TRBJ1-4 and V is TRBV6-5, with D tentatively TRBD1 (5 bases). Trimming stripped 2 bases from V and 7 bases from J, with 11 bases between. Germline V gene lookup returns CDR1 MNHEY and CDR2 SVGAGI. The CDR3 has 14 amino acids. The CDR3 bases are TGTGCCAGCAGTTACGGAGGGGAGGCTGAAAAACTGTTTTTT. Translation gives CASSYGGEAEKLFF.

The V and J genes are TRBV19 and TRBJ1-1; the D gene is possibly TRBD1 (6 bases). The CDR3 consists of 12 residues. The germline V gene has CDR1 LNHDA and CDR2 SQIVND (reference sequence). V was clipped by 4 bases and J by 7 bases, with 10 bases between them. The CDR3 DNA reads TGTGCCAGTAGTAGAGGGGGATTTGAAGCTTTCTTT. It codes for CASSRGGFEAFF.

The genes are TRBV6-5 and TRBJ1-1; D perhaps matches TRBD1 (6 bases). Germline lookup yields CDR1 MNHEY and CDR2 SVGAGI. Trimming removed 6 bases at V and 4 bases at J, with 9 bases between. This CDR3 is 12 amino acids long. In DNA form, the CDR3 reads TGTGCCAGCAGACAGGGATCCACTGAAGCTTTCTTT. It translates to CASRQGSTEAFF.

This rearrangement joins TRBV19 to TRBJ2-2; D is ambiguous. Germline V gives CDR1 LNHDA, CDR2 SQIVND (reference sequence). V lost 3 bases to trimming and J lost 4 bases, with 6 bases between them. CDR3 size: 13 residues. CDR3 sequence: CASSIASTGELFF. In nucleotides, the CDR3 is TGTGCCAGTAGTATCGCTAGCACCGGGGAGCTGTTTTTT.

The rearrangement joins TRBV6-1 to TRBJ2-6; weak D call: TRBD1 (5 bases). The germline V gene encodes CDR1 MNHNS and CDR2 SASEGT. Trimming pared 5 bases from V and 9 bases from J, leaving 11 bases between. This CDR3 comprises 13 residues. CDR3 sequence (DNA): TGTGCCAGCAGTACCCAGGGTGGCAACGTCCTGACTTTC. It translates to CASSTQGGNVLTF.

The chain is built from TRBV4-3 and TRBJ2-7, with a tentative D call TRBD2 (7 bases). Trimming stripped 0 bases from V and 5 bases from J, with 14 bases between. Looked up from germline, CDR1 is LGHNA and CDR2 is YSLEER. The CDR3 totals 15 residues. This CDR3 is CASSQDLAGADEQYF. CDR3 in DNA: TGCGCCAGCAGCCAAGATTTGGCGGGGGCCGACGAGCAGTACTTC.

The rearrangement uses TRBV27 and TRBJ1-2; D perhaps matches TRBD1 (6 bases). Trimming left V 6 bases short and J 6 bases short, with 11 bases between. This CDR3 region has 12 residues. The germline V gene has CDR1 MNHEY and CDR2 SMNVEV (reference sequence). This CDR3 is CASSKKGDGYTF. The CDR3 DNA reads as TGTGCCAGCAGCAAAAAGGGGGATGGCTACACCTTC.

This clone was recorded a few times. The chain employs TRBV5-1 and TRBJ2-5; no clear D gene. In germline, CDR1 is SGHRS, CDR2 YFSETQ. The CDR3 is made up of 14 amino acids. The ends were cut back, 4 bases at V and 5 bases at J, with 15 bases in the middle. The CDR3 coding sequence is TGCGCCAGCAGCCACTCTGAGGCTTCGGAGACCCAGTACTTC. This gives the protein CASSHSEASETQYF.

By proportion, this clone is medium-sized. The chain links TRBV28 to TRBJ2-2; weak D call: TRBD1 (6 bases). V shed 4 bases and J shed 0 bases, with 15 bases lying between them. CDR3 length: 17 amino acids. CDR1 is MDHEN and CDR2 is SYDVKM in the germline V gene. CDR3 nucleotide sequence: TGTGCCAGCAGTTCACGTCTACAGGGCACGAACACCGGGGAGCTGTTTTTT. Its translation is CASSSRLQGTNTGELFF. The variable domain in full, with the rest retrieved from reference TRBV28 and TRBJ2-2, is DVKVTQSSRYLVKRTGEKVFLECVQDMDHENMFWYRQDPGLGLRLIYFSYDVKMKEKGDIPEGYSVSREKKERFSLILESASTNQTSMYLCASSSRLQGTNTGELFFGEGSRLTVL.

Here the CDR3 DNA reads TGTGCCTGGATCACCCTCTTTAGCGGGGGGGCCCGGAATACGCAGTATTTT. Amino acid sequence: CAWITLFSGGARNTQYF. The chain links TRBV30 to TRBJ2-3; 11 bases are a match to TRBD2. V was pared by 4 bases and J by 7 bases, with 16 bases of the junction left unmatched. Germline V gene lookup returns CDR1 GTSNPN and CDR2 SVGIG (reference sequence). CDR3 size: 17 residues.

The rearrangement uses TRBV4-3 and TRBJ1-1; D gene ambiguous. The germline CDR1 and CDR2 sequences are LGHNA and YSLEER. This CDR3 is 15 amino acids long. The V and J ends lost 8 bases and 1 base respectively, with 17 bases between them. The CDR3 DNA reads TGCGCCAGCCTTCCCCACGCAGGCTCGAACACTGAAGCTTTCTTT. It specifies CASLPHAGSNTEAFF.

The chain carries TRBV30 and TRBJ2-3; D uncertain. The CDR3 has 11 residues. Trimming removed 2 bases from V and 4 bases from J, with 4 bases in between. Per germline, CDR1 GTSNPN and CDR2 SVGIG (reference sequence). The CDR3: CAWSRADTQYF. Written as DNA, the CDR3 is TGTGCCTGGAGTCGCGCAGATACGCAGTATTTT.

The V call is TRBV12-1, the J call TRBJ2-7; TRBD2, the table's D call, lacks a check against the DNA. TRBV12-1 is given as a pseudogene. The CDR3 contains 15 residues. As DNA, the CDR3 is TGTGCCAGCAGCCACTATAACTTGGCCCCCTACGAGCAGTACTTC. Its protein is CASSHYNLAPYEQYF.

The chain carries TRBV6-1 and TRBJ2-7; possible D gene TRBD1, 6 bases. The CDR3 runs to 15 residues. Trimming removed 0 bases at V and 2 bases at J, with 11 bases between. The V gene's germline CDR1 is MNHNS and CDR2 SASEGT. CDR3 sequence reads: CASSEARDTTYEQYF. The CDR3 nucleotides are TGTGCCAGCAGTGAAGCAAGGGACACCACCTACGAGCAGTACTTC.

The chain uses TRBV4-2 and TRBJ2-7; 9 positions agree with TRBD1. The germline V gene encodes CDR1 LGHNA and CDR2 YNFKEQ. CDR3 length equals 15 residues. The V segment lost 3 bases and the J segment 7 bases; nucleotides outside the gene matches: 10. CDR3 nucleotides: TGTGCCAGCAGCCAGCCGGGACAGGGAGGAGAGGAGCAGTACTTC. Amino acid sequence: CASSQPGQGGEEQYF.

This clone has just one count. V is TRBV15 and J is TRBJ2-5; TRBD2 aligns across 9 bases. CDR3 length: 14 residues. V lost 1 base, J lost 5 bases, and 2 bases stayed unmatched. The germline gives CDR1 LNHNV, CDR2 YYDKDF (reference sequence). This chain's CDR3 is CATSRALAGETQYF. The CDR3, as DNA: TGTGCCACCAGCAGAGCTCTAGCGGGGGAGACCCAGTACTTC.